This entry lists 30 T cell receptor beta chains sequenced from one sample in a study of PD-1 blockade in classical Hodgkin lymphoma. The table came from immunoSEQ multiplex PCR; TCRdb's copy has only in-frame clones and leaves some out. The repertoire holds roughly 19,000 clones, with approximately 84% as singletons. No patient escaped relapse after autologous stem cell transplantation, and brentuximab vedotin exposure varied. This specimen was peripheral blood mononuclear cells (PBMCs), taken at baseline. Source of these receptors: a human donor with classical Hodgkin lymphoma.

This clone came up once. This rearrangement joins TRBV5-4 to TRBJ1-1; the D is unclear. CDR1 and CDR2 from the germline V gene are SGHNT and YYREEE (reference sequence). V lost 1 base and J lost 7, with 11 bases in between. This CDR3 contains 13 residues. The CDR3 reads CASSLPPNGEAFF. The CDR3 DNA is TGTGCCAGCAGCTTGCCCCCGAACGGTGAAGCTTTCTTT.

This chain uses TRBV4-3 with TRBJ2-5; D is undetermined. V was trimmed by 1 base and J by 4 bases, leaving 13 bases between them. In germline, CDR1 is LGHNA, CDR2 YSLEER. The CDR3 is made up of 15 amino acids. CDR3 region: CASSQGPREGETQYF. In DNA, the CDR3 is TGCGCCAGCAGCCAAGGTCCCCGCGAAGGAGAGACCCAGTACTTC.

The rearrangement joins TRBV5-1 to TRBJ2-3; 8 bases line up with TRBD1. Germline CDR1 reads SGHRS; CDR2 reads YFSETQ. V dropped 4 bases and J dropped 2; count of bases not matched to a gene: 9. CDR3 length equals 16 residues. The CDR3 loop is CASSPGTGSNTDTQYF. CDR3 nucleotide sequence: TGCGCCAGCAGCCCAGGGACAGGCTCAAACACAGATACGCAGTATTTT.

CDR3: CASSSPILARYEQYF. DNA of the CDR3: TGTGCCAGCAGCTCTCCTATCCTAGCCCGCTACGAGCAGTACTTC. V is TRBV5-8 and J is TRBJ2-7, with D perhaps TRBD2 (5 bases). With 3 bases removed from V and 3 bases from J, the gap between germline ends came to 16 bases. Looked up from germline, CDR1 is SGHTS and CDR2 is YDEGEE. This CDR3 is 15 amino acids long.

The gene calls are TRBV7-2 and TRBJ2-2; TRBD1 matches 11 bases. This CDR3 is built from 15 residues. The germline V gene has CDR1 SGHTA and CDR2 FQGNSA. With V trimmed by 6 bases and J by 4 bases, 4 bases remained unmatched. CDR3 loop: CASSSGQGGTGELFF. The CDR3 DNA is TGTGCCAGCAGTTCGGGACAGGGGGGCACCGGGGAGCTGTTTTTT.

About this clone itself: Sequence at one end of the junction differs from germline and may be a read error. The chain recombines TRBV12-5 with TRBJ1-2; 8 bases are a match to TRBD1. The CDR3 contains 17 residues. CDR1 and CDR2 (germline): LGHNT, FRNRAP. This CDR3 reads CASGLTITDRGFSGHTF. The CDR3 DNA is TGTGCTAGTGGTTTAACCATTACTGACAGGGGCTTCTCTGGCCACACCTTC.

This clone came up a few times. V gene TRBV7-9 combines with J gene TRBJ1-2, with 8 bases aligning to TRBD1. This CDR3 has 13 amino acids. The germline CDR1 and CDR2 sequences are SEHNR and FQNEAQ (reference sequence). The V segment lost 5 bases and the J segment 6 bases; nucleotides outside the gene matches: 5. The CDR3 protein is CASSIGQGDGYTF. The CDR3 DNA is TGTGCCAGCAGCATAGGACAGGGTGATGGCTACACCTTC.

This rearrangement joins TRBV7-9 to TRBJ2-1, with a weak D call TRBD1 (6 bases). The CDR3 loop spans 15 amino acids. V was clipped by 2 bases and J by 4 bases, with 12 bases between them. From germline, CDR1 is SEHNR and CDR2 FQNEAQ (reference sequence). The DNA of the CDR3 is TGTGCCAGCAGCTTAAGGGCAGGGGTATACAATGAGCAGTTCTTC. This sequence encodes CASSLRAGVYNEQFF.

V gene TRBV2 combines with J gene TRBJ2-7; tentatively, D is TRBD2 (6 bases). The ends were cut back, 6 bases at V and 6 bases at J, with 21 bases in the middle. CDR1 SNHLY and CDR2 FYNNEI come from the germline V gene. There are 15 residues in the CDR3. In nucleotides, the CDR3 is TGTGCCAGCAGCTCGACCGGGAGAAATTACGTCGAGCAGTACTTC. It translates to CASSSTGRNYVEQYF.

This clone was detected only a few times. The chain combines TRBV5-4 with TRBJ2-1, with 9 bases identical to TRBD2. This CDR3 comprises 16 residues. V dropped 3 bases and J dropped 8; count of bases not matched to a gene: 12. In germline, CDR1 is SGHNT, CDR2 YYREEE (reference sequence). The CDR3 DNA is TGTGCCAGCAGCTGGGGTCCGGGACTAGCTACGGATGAGCAGTTCTTC. It encodes CASSWGPGLATDEQFF.

CDR3 bases: TGTGCCAGCAGCGCCTTTCTAGTCGGGACAGATACGCAGTATTTT. Its translation: CASSAFLVGTDTQYF. This chain joins TRBV9 and TRBJ2-3; D remains ambiguous. V lost 3 bases and J 3 bases, leaving 14 bases between the germline ends. Germline V gives CDR1 SGDLS, CDR2 YYNGEE. The CDR3 extends over 15 amino acids.

A few counts support this clone. This chain uses TRBV6-4 with TRBJ1-2, with D hard to call. This CDR3 spans 12 amino acids. The germline V gene encodes CDR1 MRHNA and CDR2 SNTAGT. V was pared by 8 bases and J by 8 bases, with 15 bases between. In nucleotides, the CDR3 is TGTGCCAGCCTCCCCCGGGTACAGGGCTACACCTTC. Residues: CASLPRVQGYTF.

The rearrangement links TRBV5-4 to TRBJ2-1; 9 bases map to TRBD2. J was trimmed by 8 bases and V by 3 bases; bases with no gene match: 12. Germline V gene lookup returns CDR1 SGHNT and CDR2 YYREEE (reference sequence). This CDR3 is 16 amino acids long. CDR3 in DNA: TGTGCCAGCAGCTCGCCGGGACTAGCTTGGGGAGATGAGCAGTTCTTC. Protein: CASSSPGLAWGDEQFF.

The rearrangement joins TRBV9 to TRBJ1-2; D is possibly TRBD1 (5 bases). The CDR3 is 14 amino acids. V was cut by 3 bases and J by 0 bases, with 9 bases left in between. Per the germline V gene, CDR1 is SGDLS and CDR2 is YYNGEE. The DNA of the CDR3 is TGTGCCAGCAGCGCAACGACAGCTAACTATGGCTACACCTTC. Its translation: CASSATTANYGYTF.

This clone has just a few counts. The rearrangement joins TRBV28 to TRBJ1-3; the D is unclear. Between the trimmed V and J ends, which lost 3 bases and 2 bases, there was a span of 8 bases. Germline assignment: CDR1 MDHEN and CDR2 SYDVKM. This CDR3 has 14 amino acids. Written as DNA, the CDR3 is TGTGCCAGCAGTTTCCCAAGTGCTGGAAACACCATATATTTT. Residues: CASSFPSAGNTIYF.

The chain carries TRBV11-2 and TRBJ2-3; 8 bases fit TRBD1. The CDR3 covers 17 residues. Germline-derived CDR1 and CDR2 are SGHAT and FQNNGV. V lost 4 bases, J lost 4 bases, and 13 bases stayed unmatched. The CDR3 sequence is CASSSLRGRGRADTQYF. The CDR3 bases are TGTGCCAGCAGCTCCTTGAGGGGCAGGGGGCGCGCAGATACGCAGTATTTT. Combining the CDR3 with reference TRBV11-2 and TRBJ2-3 gives the whole variable domain EAGVAQSPRYKIIEKRQSVAFWCNPISGHATLYWYQQILGQGPKLLIQFQNNGVVDDSQLPKDRFSAERLKGVDSTLKIQPAKLEDSAVYLCASSSLRGRGRADTQYFGPGTRLTVL.

The V call is TRBV11-2, the J call TRBJ1-2; D is ambiguous. Germline V gives CDR1 SGHAT, CDR2 FQNNGV. The CDR3 is made up of 15 amino acids. The V end was cut by 0 bases, the J end by 5 bases, with 13 bases between. The CDR3 nucleotides are TGTGCCAGCAGCTTAGATAGGGCGGTAGGGTATGGCTACACCTTC. Translating it yields CASSLDRAVGYGYTF.

This sequence joins TRBV2 and TRBJ2-2; tentative D call: TRBD1 (5 bases). V lost 6 bases and J lost 0, with 11 bases in between. CDR3 length equals 15 residues. Germline V gene sequence: CDR1 SNHLY, CDR2 FYNNEI. CDR3 DNA sequence: TGTGCCAGCAGGCTGGACACGACGAACACCGGGGAGCTGTTTTTT. Translation gives CASRLDTTNTGELFF.

The chain couples TRBV28 to TRBJ1-1, with D unclear. The germline V gene encodes CDR1 MDHEN and CDR2 SYDVKM. V was shortened by 1 base and J by 11 bases, with 11 bases between the two germline ends. CDR3 length equals 12 residues. DNA for the CDR3: TGTGCCAGCAGTTTATTAGGTGGGGTGGCTTTCTTT. Its translation is CASSLLGGVAFF.

This chain connects TRBV7-3 to TRBJ1-1; D may be TRBD1 (5 bases). Between the trimmed V and J ends, which lost 1 base and 3 bases, there was a span of 15 bases. This CDR3 spans 16 amino acids. Germline CDR1 reads SGHTA; CDR2 reads FQGTGA. DNA of the CDR3: TGTGCCAGCAGCTTAAGGGGCCTGGGGCCGGACACTGAAGCTTTCTTT. Translated: CASSLRGLGPDTEAFF. Full variable domain (outside the CDR3, taken from reference TRBV7-3 and TRBJ1-1): GAGVSQTPSNKVTEKGKYVELRCDPISGHTALYWYRQSLGQGPEFLIYFQGTGAADDSGLPNDRFFAVRPEGSVSTLKIQRTERGDSAVYLCASSLRGLGPDTEAFFGQGTRLTVV.

This rearrangement joins TRBV27 to TRBJ2-7; unclear D gene. From germline, CDR1 is MNHEY and CDR2 SMNVEV (reference sequence). This CDR3 region has 16 residues. The V end was cut by 0 bases, the J end by 3 bases, with 15 bases between. DNA for the CDR3: TGTGCCAGCAGTTTATCCACAGTGTACCCTCGCTACGAGCAGTACTTC. Its translation: CASSLSTVYPRYEQYF.

The rearrangement joins TRBV7-2 to TRBJ2-3; 8 positions match TRBD2. CDR1 and CDR2 (germline): SGHTA, FQGNSA. The CDR3 is 18 residues long. The ends lost 0 bases at V and 2 bases at J; junction bases unmatched: 10. CDR3 sequence reads: CASSLALTRGGYTDTQYF. The CDR3, as DNA: TGTGCCAGCAGCTTAGCGCTGACCCGCGGGGGGTACACAGATACGCAGTATTTT. Together with reference TRBV7-2 and TRBJ2-3, the CDR3 gives the full variable domain: GAGVSQSPSNKVTEKGKDVELRCDPISGHTALYWYRQSLGQGLEFLIYFQGNSAPDKSGLPSDRFSAERTGGSVSTLTIQRTQQEDSAVYLCASSLALTRGGYTDTQYFGPGTRLTVL.

The table lists this clone with a count of one. The chain couples TRBV5-1 to TRBJ1-1; possible D gene TRBD1, 6 bases. V was pared by 4 bases and J by 5 bases, with 18 bases between. Germline CDR1 and CDR2: SGHRS and YFSETQ. This CDR3 comprises 15 residues. CDR3 coding DNA: TGCGCCAGCAGCATTGGCGTGGGGGGGCAGACTGAAGCTTTCTTT. This translates into CASSIGVGGQTEAFF. The whole variable domain, filled in from reference TRBV5-1 and TRBJ1-1, reads KAGVTQTPRYLIKTRGQQVTLSCSPISGHRSVSWYQQTPGQGLQFLFEYFSETQRNKGNFPGRFSGRQFSNSRSEMNVSTLELGDSALYLCASSIGVGGQTEAFFGQGTRLTVV.

The sample holds one count of this clone. The CDR3 reads CASSLGDNWAVNYGYTF. The CDR3 nucleotides read TGTGCCAGTAGCCTCGGGGATAACTGGGCCGTTAACTATGGCTACACCTTC. This rearrangement joins TRBV19 to TRBJ1-2; D unresolved. The CDR3 contains 17 residues. Germline CDR1 is LNHDA and CDR2 is SQIVND (reference sequence). Deletions cut 6 bases from V and 1 base from J, with 21 bases between.

The V and J genes are TRBV12-5 and TRBJ2-1, with TRBD2 identical over 14 bases. Germline V CDR1 and CDR2: LGHNT, FRNRAP. V trimming: 6 bases; J trimming: 7 bases; junction bases outside the gene matches: 5. The CDR3 has 15 residues. The CDR3 region is CASGRGLAGVNEQFF. The CDR3 bases are TGTGCTAGTGGCCGGGGACTAGCGGGGGTTAATGAGCAGTTCTTC.

The V and J genes are TRBV4-2 and TRBJ2-4; D call uncertain. Germline V gene lookup returns CDR1 LGHNA and CDR2 YNFKEQ. V was clipped by 3 bases and J by 7 bases, with 4 bases between them. The CDR3 runs 11 residues. In DNA, the CDR3 is TGTGCCAGCAGCCATTCGAACATTCAGTACTTC. Amino acids: CASSHSNIQYF.

The J gene is TRBJ2-7, the V gene TRBV28; no clear D gene. The CDR3 sequence is 16 residues long. Deletions cut 3 bases from V and 1 base from J, with 16 bases between. The germline V gene has CDR1 MDHEN and CDR2 SYDVKM. For the CDR3, the DNA is TGTGCCAGCAGTTTTCATTTGGGGATCCTTTCCTACGAGCAGTACTTC. Translation gives CASSFHLGILSYEQYF. Together with reference TRBV28 and TRBJ2-7, the CDR3 gives the full variable domain: DVKVTQSSRYLVKRTGEKVFLECVQDMDHENMFWYRQDPGLGLRLIYFSYDVKMKEKGDIPEGYSVSREKKERFSLILESASTNQTSMYLCASSFHLGILSYEQYFGPGTRLTVT.

The chain joins TRBV15 to TRBJ2-7; maybe TRBD2 (6 bases). The V and J ends lost 0 bases and 4 bases respectively, with 16 bases between them. This CDR3 comprises 16 residues. Germline V gene sequence: CDR1 LNHNV, CDR2 YYDKDF (reference sequence). The CDR3 is CATSRDMRMRGYEQYF. Here the CDR3 DNA reads TGTGCCACCAGCAGAGATATGAGGATGCGGGGATACGAGCAGTACTTC.

The chain carries TRBV28 and TRBJ2-4; D possibly corresponds to TRBD1 (5 bases). The ends were cut back, 5 bases at V and 4 bases at J, with 18 bases in the middle. This CDR3 has 16 amino acids. Germline V lookup: CDR1 MDHEN, CDR2 SYDVKM. CDR3: CASSPWPTATKNIQYF. The CDR3 coding sequence is TGTGCCAGCAGTCCGTGGCCGACAGCGACAAAAAACATTCAGTACTTC.

The chain couples TRBV19 to TRBJ2-7; 10 bases map to TRBD1. Per germline, CDR1 LNHDA and CDR2 SQIVND (reference sequence). V trimming: 8 bases; J trimming: 0 bases; junction bases outside the gene matches: 1. The CDR3 has 13 amino acids. CDR3: CASRDRGSYEQYF. CDR3 coding DNA: TGTGCCAGTCGGGACAGGGGCTCCTACGAGCAGTACTTC.